Included here is one T cell receptor (beta chain) sequence, with context. This CDR3 contains 14 residues. The germline CDR1 and CDR2 sequences are LNHDA and SQIVND (reference sequence). V lost 7 bases to trimming and J lost 1 base; unmatched junction nucleotides: 2. The data were obtained in a study of blood T cell repertoires in COVID-19. About the study: T cells, B-cell-depleted T cells, or PBMCs provided the cDNA or gDNA that served as material.

Original processing methods: Amplifying reference gene primers gave estimates of nucleated cell counts. Assay: immunoSEQ multiplex PCR; the TCRdb copy retains only in-frame clones and omits some. For V, J and clone size, that table is used; D and trimming come from the DNA. The table records about 170,000 clones, more than 70% of them present only once. This TCR was recovered from a man aged 18 to 29 with active or convalescent COVID-19. The specimen was peripheral blood. The chain couples TRBV19 to TRBJ1-5; 9 positions agree with TRBD1. The CDR3 nucleotides read TGTGCCAGTAAGGACAGGGGAAGCAATCAGCCCCAGCATTTT. Its translation is CASKDRGSNQPQHF.